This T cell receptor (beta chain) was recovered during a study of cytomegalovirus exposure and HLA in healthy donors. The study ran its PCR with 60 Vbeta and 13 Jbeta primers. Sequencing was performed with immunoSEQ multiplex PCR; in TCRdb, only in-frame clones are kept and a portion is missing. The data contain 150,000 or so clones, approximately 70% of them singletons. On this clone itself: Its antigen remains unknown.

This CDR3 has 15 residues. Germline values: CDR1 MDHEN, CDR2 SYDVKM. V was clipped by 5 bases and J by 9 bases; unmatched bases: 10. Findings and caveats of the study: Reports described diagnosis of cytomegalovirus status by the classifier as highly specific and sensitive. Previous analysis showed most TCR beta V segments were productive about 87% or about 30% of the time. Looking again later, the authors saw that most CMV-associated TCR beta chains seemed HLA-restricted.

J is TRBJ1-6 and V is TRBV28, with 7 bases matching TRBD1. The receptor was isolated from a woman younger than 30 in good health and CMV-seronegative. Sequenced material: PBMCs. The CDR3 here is CASSQGGRSISPLHF. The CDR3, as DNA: TGTGCCAGCAGTCAGGGGGGCAGGAGTATTTCACCCCTCCACTTT.